This TCR beta chain was sequenced during a study of blood T cell repertoires in COVID-19. Across the whole study: Samples taken during acute and convalescent COVID-19 were collected in the United States, Italy and Spain.

Original analysis: Estimates of nucleated cell counts were drawn from the amplification of reference gene primers. Sequenced by immunoSEQ multiplex PCR; TCRdb stores in-frame clones only, minus some. V and J calls and clone size come straight from that table; D and trimming were deduced from the DNA. The sample has roughly 200,000 clones, less than 85% seen once. V lost 6 bases and J 7 bases, leaving 18 bases between the germline ends. Germline CDR1 is SEHNR and CDR2 is FQNEAQ (reference sequence). The CDR3 totals 15 residues. Cohorts were determined from participant-reported clinical history. What the recovered Cohort 3 donors had was two negative PCRs, clearance, or symptom resolution.

The source material was PBMCs or T cells enriched from blood (not recorded which). This TCR derives from a man between 35 and 55 years old who had recovered from COVID-19. The chain has TRBV7-9 and TRBJ1-4; a weak D match, TRBD1 (5 bases). CDR3 nucleotides: TGTGCCAGCAGGGGGCCTGGAGGGGCGAGTGAAAAACTGTTTTTT. As protein: CASRGPGGASEKLFF.